This entry features one TCR beta chain sequence. The sample belongs to a study of T cells after somatic rescue of genetic block. V lost 6 bases and J lost 6; bases outside the gene matches: 4. This CDR3 is 13 amino acids long. From germline, CDR1 is ENHRY and CDR2 SYGVKD. Using immunoSEQ multiplex PCR, the repertoire was profiled, and TCRdb retains in-frame clones only, with some absent. The table includes 11,000 to 15,000 clones, about 70% detected once. The V and J genes are TRBV10-3 and TRBJ2-1, with TRBD1 identical over 8 bases. The TCR comes from a boy aged 5 to 17. Sequencing used peripheral blood mononuclear cells (PBMCs). The CDR3 nucleotides are TGTGCCATCAGGGACAGGGCCGGCAATGAGCAGTTCTTC. Encoded protein: CAIRDRAGNEQFF.